The clone carrying this T cell receptor beta chain appeared many times. Its target is unknown. Trimming took off 0 bases at V and 0 bases at J, with 14 bases between the two ends. The CDR3 is 16 residues long. Germline assignment: CDR1 DFQATT and CDR2 SNEGSKA (reference sequence). The data are from a study of T cells in Graves' hyperthyroidism and ophthalmopathy. General study points: Ophthalmopathy was predicted by the model a median of roughly 6 months ahead of onset.

It was RNA transcripts that yielded the amplified TCR beta CDR3 regions. Primed by the HTBI set, a first-round RT-PCR was run on the TCR CDR3. TCRdb processed the multiplex PCR reads anew with MiXCR; each CDR3 protein has one entry. The profile shows 500,000 to 650,000 distinct CDR3 sequences, 46% of them singletons. Thyroid ultrasound and orbital computed tomography, with clinical symptoms and serum thyroxine and TRAb, informed diagnoses. The chain is built from TRBV20-1 and TRBJ1-2; D call uncertain. Sequencing was carried out using peripheral blood or thyroid tissue (not recorded which). The source is an adult woman with Graves' disease, either hyperthyroidism or ophthalmopathy (not recorded which). The CDR3: CSARDQSREANYGYTF. CDR3 bases: TGCAGTGCTAGAGATCAGTCCAGAGAGGCTAACTATGGCTACACCTTC.